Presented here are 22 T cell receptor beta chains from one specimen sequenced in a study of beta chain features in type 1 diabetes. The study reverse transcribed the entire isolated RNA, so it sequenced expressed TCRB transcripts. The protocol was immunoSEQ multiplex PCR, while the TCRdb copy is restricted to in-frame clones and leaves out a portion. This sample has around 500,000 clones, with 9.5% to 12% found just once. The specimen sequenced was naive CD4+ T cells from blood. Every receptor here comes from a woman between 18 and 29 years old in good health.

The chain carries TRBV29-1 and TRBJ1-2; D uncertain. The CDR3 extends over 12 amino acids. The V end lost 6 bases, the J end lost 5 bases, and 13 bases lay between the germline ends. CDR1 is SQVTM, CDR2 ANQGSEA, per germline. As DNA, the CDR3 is TGCAGCGTAAACGACCTAAAATATGGCTACACCTTC. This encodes CSVNDLKYGYTF.

Here the CDR3 reads CASRSRDYNEQFF. In DNA form, the CDR3 reads TGTGCCAGCAGGTCTAGGGACTACAATGAGCAGTTCTTC. The chain has TRBV7-8 and TRBJ2-1; D gene unclear. V was cut by 6 bases and J by 3 bases, with 9 bases left in between. Germline V CDR1 and CDR2: SGHVS, FQNEAQ. The CDR3 spans 13 residues. Full variable domain (outside the CDR3, taken from reference TRBV7-8 and TRBJ2-1): GAGVSQSPRYKVAKRGQDVALRCDPISGHVSLFWYQQALGQGPEFLTYFQNEAQLDKSGLPSDRFFAERPEGSVSTLKIQRTQQEDSAVYLCASRSRDYNEQFFGPGTRLTVL.

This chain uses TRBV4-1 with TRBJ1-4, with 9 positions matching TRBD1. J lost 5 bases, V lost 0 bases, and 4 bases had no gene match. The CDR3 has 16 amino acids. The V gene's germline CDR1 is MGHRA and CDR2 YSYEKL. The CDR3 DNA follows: TGCGCCAGCAGCCAAGATACAGGGACAGGGAATGAAAAACTGTTTTTT. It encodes CASSQDTGTGNEKLFF.

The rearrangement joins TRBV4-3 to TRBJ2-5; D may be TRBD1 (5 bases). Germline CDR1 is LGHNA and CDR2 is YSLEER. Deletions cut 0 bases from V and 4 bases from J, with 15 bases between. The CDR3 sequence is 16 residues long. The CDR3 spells CASSQDGAARGETQYF. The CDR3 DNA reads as TGCGCCAGCAGCCAAGATGGGGCAGCCCGTGGAGAGACCCAGTACTTC.

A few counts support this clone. The CDR3 reads CASSVAGGITDTQYF. For the CDR3, the DNA is TGTGCCAGCAGCGTAGCGGGGGGGATCACAGATACGCAGTATTTT. The rearrangement links TRBV9 to TRBJ2-3, with 8 bases that match TRBD2. The junction had 2 bases not matched to a gene; V was cut back by 0 bases and J by 2 bases. CDR1 SGDLS and CDR2 YYNGEE come from the germline V gene. This CDR3 is built from 15 residues.

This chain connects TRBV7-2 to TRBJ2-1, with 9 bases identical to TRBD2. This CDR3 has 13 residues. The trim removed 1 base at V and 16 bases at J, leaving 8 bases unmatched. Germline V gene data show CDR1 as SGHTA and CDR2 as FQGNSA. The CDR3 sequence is CASSLDLLAGRFF. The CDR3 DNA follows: TGTGCCAGCAGCTTAGACCTGCTAGCGGGACGATTCTTC. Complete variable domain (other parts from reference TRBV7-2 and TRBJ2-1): GAGVSQSPSNKVTEKGKDVELRCDPISGHTALYWYRQSLGQGLEFLIYFQGNSAPDKSGLPSDRFSAERTGGSVSTLTIQRTQQEDSAVYLCASSLDLLAGRFFGPGTRLTVL.

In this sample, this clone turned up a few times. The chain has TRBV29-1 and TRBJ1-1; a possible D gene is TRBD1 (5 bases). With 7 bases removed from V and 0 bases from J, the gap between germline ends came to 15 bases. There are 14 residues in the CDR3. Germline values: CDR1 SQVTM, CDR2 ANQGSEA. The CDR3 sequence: CSAGGSGVNTEAFF. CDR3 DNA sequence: TGCAGCGCTGGGGGATCTGGGGTGAACACTGAAGCTTTCTTT. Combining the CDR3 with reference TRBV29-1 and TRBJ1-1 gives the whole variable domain SAVISQKPSRDICQRGTSLTIQCQVDSQVTMMFWYRQQPGQSLTLIATANQGSEATYESGFVIDKFPISRPNLTFSTLTVSNMSPEDSSIYLCSAGGSGVNTEAFFGQGTRLTVV.

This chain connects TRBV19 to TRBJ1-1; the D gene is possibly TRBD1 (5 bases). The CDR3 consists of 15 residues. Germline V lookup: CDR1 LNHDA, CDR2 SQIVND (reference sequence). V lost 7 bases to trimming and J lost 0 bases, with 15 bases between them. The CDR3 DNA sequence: TGTGCCAGTAAAAGCTGGGACCGGGTGAACACTGAAGCTTTCTTT. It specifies CASKSWDRVNTEAFF.

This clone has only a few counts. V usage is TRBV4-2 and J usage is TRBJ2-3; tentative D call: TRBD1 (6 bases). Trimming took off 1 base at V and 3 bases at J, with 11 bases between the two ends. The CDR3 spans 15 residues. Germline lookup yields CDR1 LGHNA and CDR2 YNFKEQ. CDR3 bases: TGTGCCAGCAGCCAAGGGAACAGGGCAACAGATACGCAGTATTTT. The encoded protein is CASSQGNRATDTQYF.

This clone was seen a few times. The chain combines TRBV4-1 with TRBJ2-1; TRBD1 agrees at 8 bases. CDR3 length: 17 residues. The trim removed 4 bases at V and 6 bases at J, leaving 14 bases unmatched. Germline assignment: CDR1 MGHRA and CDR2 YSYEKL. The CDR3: CASSRGWAQGAPNEQFF. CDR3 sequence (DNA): TGCGCCAGCAGCCGCGGGTGGGCGCAGGGGGCCCCCAATGAGCAGTTCTTC.

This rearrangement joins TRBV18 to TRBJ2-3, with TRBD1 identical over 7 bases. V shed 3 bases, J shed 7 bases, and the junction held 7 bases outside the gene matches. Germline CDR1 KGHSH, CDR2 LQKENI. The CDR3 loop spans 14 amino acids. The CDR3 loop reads CASSPGTEKHTQYF. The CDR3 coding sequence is TGTGCCAGCTCACCCGGGACAGAGAAGCATACGCAGTATTTT.

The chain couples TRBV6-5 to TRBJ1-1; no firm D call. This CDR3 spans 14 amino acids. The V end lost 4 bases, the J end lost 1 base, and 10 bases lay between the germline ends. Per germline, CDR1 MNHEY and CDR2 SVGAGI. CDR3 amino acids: CASSWERTNTEAFF. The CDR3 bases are TGTGCCAGCAGTTGGGAAAGGACGAACACTGAAGCTTTCTTT.

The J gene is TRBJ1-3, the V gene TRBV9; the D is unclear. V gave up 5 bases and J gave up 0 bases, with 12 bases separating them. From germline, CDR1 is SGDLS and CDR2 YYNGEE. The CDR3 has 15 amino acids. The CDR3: CASSQTTVSGNTIYF. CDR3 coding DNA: TGTGCCAGCAGTCAGACGACGGTCTCTGGAAACACCATATATTTT.

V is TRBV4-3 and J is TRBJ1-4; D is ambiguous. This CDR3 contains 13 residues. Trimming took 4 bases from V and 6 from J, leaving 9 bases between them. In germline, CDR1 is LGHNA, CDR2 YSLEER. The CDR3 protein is CASSRHRDEKLFF. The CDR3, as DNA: TGCGCCAGCAGCCGGCACAGAGATGAAAAACTGTTTTTT.

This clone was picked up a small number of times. The CDR3 DNA sequence: TGTGCCAGCCGGAATCAAGAGACCCAGTACTTC. It encodes CASRNQETQYF. The rearrangement uses TRBV21-1 and TRBJ2-5. TRBV21-1 is classified as a pseudogene. This CDR3 is 11 amino acids long.

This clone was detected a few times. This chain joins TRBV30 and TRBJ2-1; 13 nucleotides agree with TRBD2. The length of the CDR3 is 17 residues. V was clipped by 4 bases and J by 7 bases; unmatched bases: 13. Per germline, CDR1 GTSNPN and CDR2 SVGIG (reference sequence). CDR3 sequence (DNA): TGTGCCTGGACTTCCTCCCGGACTAGCGGGAGAGGAAATGAGCAGTTCTTC. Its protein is CAWTSSRTSGRGNEQFF.

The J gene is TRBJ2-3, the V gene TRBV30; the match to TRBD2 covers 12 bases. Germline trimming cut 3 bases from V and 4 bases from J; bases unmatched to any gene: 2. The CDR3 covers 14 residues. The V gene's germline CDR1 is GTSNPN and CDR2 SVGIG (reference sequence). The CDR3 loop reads CAWRTSGSADTQYF. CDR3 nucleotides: TGTGCCTGGAGGACTAGCGGGAGTGCAGATACGCAGTATTTT. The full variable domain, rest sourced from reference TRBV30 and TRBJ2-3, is SQTIHQWPATLVQPVGSPLSLECTVEGTSNPNLYWYRQAAGRGLQLLFYSVGIGQISSEVPQNLSASRPQDRQFILSSKKLLLSDSGFYLCAWRTSGSADTQYFGPGTRLTVL.

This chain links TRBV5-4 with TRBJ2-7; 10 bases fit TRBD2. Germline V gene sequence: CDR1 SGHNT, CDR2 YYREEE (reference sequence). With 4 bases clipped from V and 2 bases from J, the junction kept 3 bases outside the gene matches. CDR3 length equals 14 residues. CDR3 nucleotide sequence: TGTGCCAGCAGCGAGGGACTAGCGACCTACGAGCAGTACTTC. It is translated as CASSEGLATYEQYF.

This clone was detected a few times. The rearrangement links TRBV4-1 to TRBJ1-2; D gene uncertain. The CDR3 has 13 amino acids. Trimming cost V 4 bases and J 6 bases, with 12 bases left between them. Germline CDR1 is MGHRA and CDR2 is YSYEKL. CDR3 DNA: TGCGCCAGCAGCCGGCCGGGCCAGGATGGCTACACCTTC. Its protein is CASSRPGQDGYTF.

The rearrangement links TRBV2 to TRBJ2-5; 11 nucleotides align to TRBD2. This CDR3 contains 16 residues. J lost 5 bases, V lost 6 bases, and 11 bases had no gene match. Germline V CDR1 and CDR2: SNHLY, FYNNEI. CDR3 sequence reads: CASRVSGRAPKETQYF. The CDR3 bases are TGTGCCAGCAGGGTTAGCGGGAGGGCTCCTAAGGAGACCCAGTACTTC.

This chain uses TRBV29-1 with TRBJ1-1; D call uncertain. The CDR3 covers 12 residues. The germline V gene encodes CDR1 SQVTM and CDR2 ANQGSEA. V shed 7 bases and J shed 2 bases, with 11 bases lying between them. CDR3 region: CSASGYNTEAFF. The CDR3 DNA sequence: TGCAGCGCATCCGGATATAACACTGAAGCTTTCTTT.

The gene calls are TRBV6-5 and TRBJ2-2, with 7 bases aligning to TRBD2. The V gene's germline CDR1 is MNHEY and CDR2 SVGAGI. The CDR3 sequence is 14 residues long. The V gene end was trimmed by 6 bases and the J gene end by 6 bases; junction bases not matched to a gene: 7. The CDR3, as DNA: TGTGCCAGCAGACGATCGGGGGGATCCGGGGAGCTGTTTTTT. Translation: CASRRSGGSGELFF.